This T cell receptor (beta chain) is from a study of CD8+ T cells in alopecia areata. As for the study in general: Treatment of the treated patients consisted of oral tofacitinib, 5 to 10 mg twice daily. Severity was scored as percentage of affected scalp area in treated patients. Study results and limitations: Mouse data revealed clearer TCR sharing than patient data did, a gap possibly tied to HLA.

Following RNA extraction, reverse transcription yielded cDNA that acted as the sequencing template. TCRdb keeps only in-frame clones here, not all; method: immunoSEQ multiplex PCR. The sample has roughly 60,000 clones; around 46% are singletons. As to treatment: oral pan-JAK inhibitor, 5-10 mg twice daily. Those with alopecia areata gave lesional scalp punch biopsies and peripheral blood. Points on this clone: Antigen specificity is unknown.

The CDR3 has 14 residues. The sample here was CD8+ T cells sorted from blood, taken around week 36, from a patient treated with tofacitinib. The chain uses TRBV21-1 and TRBJ2-1; the table names TRBD2, a call not compared with the DNA. TRBV21-1 is described as a pseudogene. This clonotype originated in a human donor with alopecia areata. The CDR3 loop reads CASSKGAGSNEQFF. The CDR3 DNA follows: TGTGCCAGCAGCAAAGGGGCGGGTTCCAATGAGCAGTTCTTC.